The T cell receptor (beta chain) described here comes from a study of T cells in Graves' hyperthyroidism and ophthalmopathy. Study-wide findings and caveats: Blood shared most expanded thyroid clonotypes above 0.001.

The investigators amplified TCR beta CDR3 regions from RNA transcripts. The HTBI set primed first-round TCR CDR3 RT-PCR. MiXCR was run by TCRdb on the multiplex PCR reads, yielding one entry per CDR3 protein. Altogether approximately 400,000 distinct CDR3 sequences are present, approximately 19% being singletons, with the ten largest covering about 4%. Out of 10 ml of fresh peripheral blood came the PBMCs. About this clonotype itself: The antigen is undetermined.

Germline loops: CDR1 SGHDN, CDR2 FVKESK. V was shortened by 0 bases and J by 4 bases, with 18 bases between the two germline ends. This CDR3 has 17 residues. The chain joins TRBV14 to TRBJ1-1; tentatively, D is TRBD1 (6 bases). This clonotype originated in a woman aged 18-29 years with Graves' hyperthyroidism. What was sequenced was blood. The CDR3 region is CASSQDITGIWSTEAFF. The CDR3 nucleotides are TGTGCCAGCAGCCAAGATATTACAGGGATTTGGAGCACTGAAGCTTTCTTT.